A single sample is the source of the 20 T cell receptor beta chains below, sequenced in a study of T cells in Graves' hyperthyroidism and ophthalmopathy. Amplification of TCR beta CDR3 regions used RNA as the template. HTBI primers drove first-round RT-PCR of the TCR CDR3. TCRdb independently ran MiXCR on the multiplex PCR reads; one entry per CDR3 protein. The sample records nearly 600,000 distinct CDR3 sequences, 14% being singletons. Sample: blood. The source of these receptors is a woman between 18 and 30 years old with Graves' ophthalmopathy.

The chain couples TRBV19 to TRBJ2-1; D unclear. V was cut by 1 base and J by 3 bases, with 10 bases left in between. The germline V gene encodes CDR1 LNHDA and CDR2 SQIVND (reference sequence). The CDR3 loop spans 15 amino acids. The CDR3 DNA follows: TGTGCCAGTAGTATAGGAGCGTATCTCTACAATGAGCAGTTCTTC. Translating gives CASSIGAYLYNEQFF.

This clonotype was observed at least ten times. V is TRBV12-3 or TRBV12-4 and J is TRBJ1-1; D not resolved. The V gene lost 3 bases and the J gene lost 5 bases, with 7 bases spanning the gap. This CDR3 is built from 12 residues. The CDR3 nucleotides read TGTGCCAGCAGTTTTTGGGAGACTGAAGCTTTCTTT. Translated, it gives CASSFWETEAFF.

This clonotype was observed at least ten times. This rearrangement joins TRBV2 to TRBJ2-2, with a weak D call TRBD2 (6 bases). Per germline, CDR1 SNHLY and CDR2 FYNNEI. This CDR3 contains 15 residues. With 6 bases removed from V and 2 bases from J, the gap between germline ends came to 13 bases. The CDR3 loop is CASRDYVLNTGELFF. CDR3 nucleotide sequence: TGTGCCAGCAGGGACTACGTACTAAACACCGGGGAGCTGTTTTTT.

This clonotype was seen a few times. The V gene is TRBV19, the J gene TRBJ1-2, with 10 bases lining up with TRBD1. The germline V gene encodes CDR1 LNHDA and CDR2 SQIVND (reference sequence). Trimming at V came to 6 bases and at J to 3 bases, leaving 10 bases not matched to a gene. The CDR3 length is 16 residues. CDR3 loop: CASSLTLTGGDYGYTF. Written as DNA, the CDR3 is TGTGCCAGTAGCTTAACTTTGACAGGGGGCGACTATGGCTACACCTTC.

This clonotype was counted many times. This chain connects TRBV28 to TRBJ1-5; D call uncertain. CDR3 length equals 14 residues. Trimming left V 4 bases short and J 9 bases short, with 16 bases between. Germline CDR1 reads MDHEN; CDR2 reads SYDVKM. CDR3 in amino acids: CASSWLGPWPPQHF. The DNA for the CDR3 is TGTGCCAGCAGTTGGTTGGGCCCTTGGCCGCCCCAGCATTTT.

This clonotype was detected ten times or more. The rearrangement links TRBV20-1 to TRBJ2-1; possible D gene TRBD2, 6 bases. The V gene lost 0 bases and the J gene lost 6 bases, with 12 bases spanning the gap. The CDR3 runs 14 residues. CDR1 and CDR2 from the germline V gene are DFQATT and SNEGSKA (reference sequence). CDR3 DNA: TGCAGTGCTAGAGATCCCACTAGCTTCAATGAGCAGTTCTTC. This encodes CSARDPTSFNEQFF.

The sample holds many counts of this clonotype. The CDR3 bases are TGTGCCAGCCTTCCCGGGACAGTCTACAATGAGCAGTTCTTC. Translated: CASLPGTVYNEQFF. The rearrangement joins TRBV28 to TRBJ2-1; 7 bases align to TRBD1. Germline trimming cut 8 bases from V and 3 bases from J; bases unmatched to any gene: 7. CDR1 and CDR2 from the germline V gene are MDHEN and SYDVKM. This CDR3 region has 14 residues. The full variable domain, in which reference TRBV28 and TRBJ2-1 provide the parts outside the CDR3, is DVKVTQSSRYLVKRTGEKVFLECVQDMDHENMFWYRQDPGLGLRLIYFSYDVKMKEKGDIPEGYSVSREKKERFSLILESASTNQTSMYLCASLPGTVYNEQFFGPGTRLTVL.

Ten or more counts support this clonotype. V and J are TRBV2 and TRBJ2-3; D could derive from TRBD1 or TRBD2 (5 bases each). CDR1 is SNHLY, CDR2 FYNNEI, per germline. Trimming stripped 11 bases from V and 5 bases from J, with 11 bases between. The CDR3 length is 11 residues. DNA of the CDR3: TGTGCCTCGCCGGGGCGAGATACGCAGTATTTT. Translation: CASPGRDTQYF.

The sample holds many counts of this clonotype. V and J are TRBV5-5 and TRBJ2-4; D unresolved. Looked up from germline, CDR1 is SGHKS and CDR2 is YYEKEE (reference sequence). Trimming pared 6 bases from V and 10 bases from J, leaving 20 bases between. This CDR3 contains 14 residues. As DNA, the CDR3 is TGTGCCAGCATCCCACCCGTCGGGCTAGAAATTCAGTACTTC. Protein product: CASIPPVGLEIQYF.

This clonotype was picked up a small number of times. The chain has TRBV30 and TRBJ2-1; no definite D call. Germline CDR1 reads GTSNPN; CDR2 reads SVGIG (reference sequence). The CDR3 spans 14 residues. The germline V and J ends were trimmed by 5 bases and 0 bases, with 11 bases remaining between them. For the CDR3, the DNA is TGTGCCTGGTCCCTCCCAGGCTCCTACAATGAGCAGTTCTTC. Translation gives CAWSLPGSYNEQFF.

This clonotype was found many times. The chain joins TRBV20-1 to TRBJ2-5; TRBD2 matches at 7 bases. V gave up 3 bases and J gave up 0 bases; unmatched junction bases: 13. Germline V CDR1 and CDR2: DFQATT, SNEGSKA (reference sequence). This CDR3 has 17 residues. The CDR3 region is CSARDGSRGEYQETQYF. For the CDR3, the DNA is TGCAGTGCTAGGGACGGGTCCCGGGGGGAGTACCAAGAGACCCAGTACTTC.

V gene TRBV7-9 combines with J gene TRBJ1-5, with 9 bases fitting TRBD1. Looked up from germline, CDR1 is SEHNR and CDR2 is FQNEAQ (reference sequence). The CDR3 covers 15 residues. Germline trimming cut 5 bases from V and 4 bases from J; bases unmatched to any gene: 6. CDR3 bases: TGTGCCAGCAGCGGTTCCGGGACAGGGAATCAGCCCCAGCATTTT. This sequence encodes CASSGSGTGNQPQHF.

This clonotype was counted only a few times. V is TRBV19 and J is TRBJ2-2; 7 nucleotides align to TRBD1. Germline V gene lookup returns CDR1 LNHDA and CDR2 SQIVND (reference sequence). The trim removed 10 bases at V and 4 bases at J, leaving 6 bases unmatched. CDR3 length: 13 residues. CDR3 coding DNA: TGTGCCACCGACAGGGCGGGCACCGGGGAGCTGTTTTTT. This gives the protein CATDRAGTGELFF.

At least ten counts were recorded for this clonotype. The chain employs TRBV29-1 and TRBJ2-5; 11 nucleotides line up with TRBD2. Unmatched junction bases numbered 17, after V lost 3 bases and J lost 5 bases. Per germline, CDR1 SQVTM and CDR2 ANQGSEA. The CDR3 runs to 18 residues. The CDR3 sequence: CSVEGTSGFNRPEETQYF. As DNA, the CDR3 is TGCAGCGTTGAGGGGACTAGCGGATTTAACCGGCCTGAGGAGACCCAGTACTTC. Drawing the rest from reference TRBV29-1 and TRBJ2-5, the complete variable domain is SAVISQKPSRDICQRGTSLTIQCQVDSQVTMMFWYRQQPGQSLTLIATANQGSEATYESGFVIDKFPISRPNLTFSTLTVSNMSPEDSSIYLCSVEGTSGFNRPEETQYFGPGTRLLVL.

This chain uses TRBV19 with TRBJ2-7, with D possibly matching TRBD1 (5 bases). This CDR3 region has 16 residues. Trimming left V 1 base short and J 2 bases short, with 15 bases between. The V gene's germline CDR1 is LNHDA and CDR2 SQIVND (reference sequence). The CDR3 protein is CASSIAATATTYEQYF. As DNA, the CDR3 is TGTGCCAGTAGTATAGCCGCGACAGCTACCACCTACGAGCAGTACTTC.

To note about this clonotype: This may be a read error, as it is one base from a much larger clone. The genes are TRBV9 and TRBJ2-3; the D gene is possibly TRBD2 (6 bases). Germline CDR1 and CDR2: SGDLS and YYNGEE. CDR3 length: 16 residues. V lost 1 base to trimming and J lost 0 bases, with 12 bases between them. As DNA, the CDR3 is TGTGCCAGCAGCGTAACGGGCGGGAACAGCACAGATACGCAGTATTTT. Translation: CASSVTGGNSTDTQYF.

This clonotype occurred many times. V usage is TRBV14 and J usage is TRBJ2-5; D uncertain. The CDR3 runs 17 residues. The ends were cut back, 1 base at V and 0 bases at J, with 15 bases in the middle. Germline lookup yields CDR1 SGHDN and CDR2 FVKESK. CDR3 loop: CASSQGGVASYQETQYF. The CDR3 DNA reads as TGTGCCAGCAGCCAAGGAGGAGTAGCATCGTACCAAGAGACCCAGTACTTC.

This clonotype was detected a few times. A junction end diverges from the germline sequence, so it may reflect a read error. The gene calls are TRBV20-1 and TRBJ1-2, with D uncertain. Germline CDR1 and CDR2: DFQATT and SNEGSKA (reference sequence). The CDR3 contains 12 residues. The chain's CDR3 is CRGFSANYGYTF. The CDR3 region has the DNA TGTCGAGGGTTCTCAGCTAACTATGGCTACACCTTC.

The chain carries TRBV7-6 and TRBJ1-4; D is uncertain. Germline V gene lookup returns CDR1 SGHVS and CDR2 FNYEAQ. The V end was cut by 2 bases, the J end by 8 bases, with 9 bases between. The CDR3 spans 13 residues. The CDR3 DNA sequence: TGTGCCAGCAGCTTAATCCTAGGGGAAAAACTGTTTTTT. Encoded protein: CASSLILGEKLFF. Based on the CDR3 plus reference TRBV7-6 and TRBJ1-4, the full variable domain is GAGVSQSPRYKVTKRGQDVALRCDPISGHVSLYWYRQALGQGPEFLTYFNYEAQQDKSGLPNDRFSAERPEGSISTLTIQRTEQRDSAMYRCASSLILGEKLFFGSGTQLSVL.

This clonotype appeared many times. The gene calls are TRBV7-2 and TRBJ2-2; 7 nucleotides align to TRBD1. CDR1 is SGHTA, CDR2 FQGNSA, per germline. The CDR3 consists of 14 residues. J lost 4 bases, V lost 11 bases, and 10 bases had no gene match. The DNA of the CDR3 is TGTGCCGCAAAGCAGGGACAGCTCACCGGGGAGCTGTTTTTT. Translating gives CAAKQGQLTGELFF.